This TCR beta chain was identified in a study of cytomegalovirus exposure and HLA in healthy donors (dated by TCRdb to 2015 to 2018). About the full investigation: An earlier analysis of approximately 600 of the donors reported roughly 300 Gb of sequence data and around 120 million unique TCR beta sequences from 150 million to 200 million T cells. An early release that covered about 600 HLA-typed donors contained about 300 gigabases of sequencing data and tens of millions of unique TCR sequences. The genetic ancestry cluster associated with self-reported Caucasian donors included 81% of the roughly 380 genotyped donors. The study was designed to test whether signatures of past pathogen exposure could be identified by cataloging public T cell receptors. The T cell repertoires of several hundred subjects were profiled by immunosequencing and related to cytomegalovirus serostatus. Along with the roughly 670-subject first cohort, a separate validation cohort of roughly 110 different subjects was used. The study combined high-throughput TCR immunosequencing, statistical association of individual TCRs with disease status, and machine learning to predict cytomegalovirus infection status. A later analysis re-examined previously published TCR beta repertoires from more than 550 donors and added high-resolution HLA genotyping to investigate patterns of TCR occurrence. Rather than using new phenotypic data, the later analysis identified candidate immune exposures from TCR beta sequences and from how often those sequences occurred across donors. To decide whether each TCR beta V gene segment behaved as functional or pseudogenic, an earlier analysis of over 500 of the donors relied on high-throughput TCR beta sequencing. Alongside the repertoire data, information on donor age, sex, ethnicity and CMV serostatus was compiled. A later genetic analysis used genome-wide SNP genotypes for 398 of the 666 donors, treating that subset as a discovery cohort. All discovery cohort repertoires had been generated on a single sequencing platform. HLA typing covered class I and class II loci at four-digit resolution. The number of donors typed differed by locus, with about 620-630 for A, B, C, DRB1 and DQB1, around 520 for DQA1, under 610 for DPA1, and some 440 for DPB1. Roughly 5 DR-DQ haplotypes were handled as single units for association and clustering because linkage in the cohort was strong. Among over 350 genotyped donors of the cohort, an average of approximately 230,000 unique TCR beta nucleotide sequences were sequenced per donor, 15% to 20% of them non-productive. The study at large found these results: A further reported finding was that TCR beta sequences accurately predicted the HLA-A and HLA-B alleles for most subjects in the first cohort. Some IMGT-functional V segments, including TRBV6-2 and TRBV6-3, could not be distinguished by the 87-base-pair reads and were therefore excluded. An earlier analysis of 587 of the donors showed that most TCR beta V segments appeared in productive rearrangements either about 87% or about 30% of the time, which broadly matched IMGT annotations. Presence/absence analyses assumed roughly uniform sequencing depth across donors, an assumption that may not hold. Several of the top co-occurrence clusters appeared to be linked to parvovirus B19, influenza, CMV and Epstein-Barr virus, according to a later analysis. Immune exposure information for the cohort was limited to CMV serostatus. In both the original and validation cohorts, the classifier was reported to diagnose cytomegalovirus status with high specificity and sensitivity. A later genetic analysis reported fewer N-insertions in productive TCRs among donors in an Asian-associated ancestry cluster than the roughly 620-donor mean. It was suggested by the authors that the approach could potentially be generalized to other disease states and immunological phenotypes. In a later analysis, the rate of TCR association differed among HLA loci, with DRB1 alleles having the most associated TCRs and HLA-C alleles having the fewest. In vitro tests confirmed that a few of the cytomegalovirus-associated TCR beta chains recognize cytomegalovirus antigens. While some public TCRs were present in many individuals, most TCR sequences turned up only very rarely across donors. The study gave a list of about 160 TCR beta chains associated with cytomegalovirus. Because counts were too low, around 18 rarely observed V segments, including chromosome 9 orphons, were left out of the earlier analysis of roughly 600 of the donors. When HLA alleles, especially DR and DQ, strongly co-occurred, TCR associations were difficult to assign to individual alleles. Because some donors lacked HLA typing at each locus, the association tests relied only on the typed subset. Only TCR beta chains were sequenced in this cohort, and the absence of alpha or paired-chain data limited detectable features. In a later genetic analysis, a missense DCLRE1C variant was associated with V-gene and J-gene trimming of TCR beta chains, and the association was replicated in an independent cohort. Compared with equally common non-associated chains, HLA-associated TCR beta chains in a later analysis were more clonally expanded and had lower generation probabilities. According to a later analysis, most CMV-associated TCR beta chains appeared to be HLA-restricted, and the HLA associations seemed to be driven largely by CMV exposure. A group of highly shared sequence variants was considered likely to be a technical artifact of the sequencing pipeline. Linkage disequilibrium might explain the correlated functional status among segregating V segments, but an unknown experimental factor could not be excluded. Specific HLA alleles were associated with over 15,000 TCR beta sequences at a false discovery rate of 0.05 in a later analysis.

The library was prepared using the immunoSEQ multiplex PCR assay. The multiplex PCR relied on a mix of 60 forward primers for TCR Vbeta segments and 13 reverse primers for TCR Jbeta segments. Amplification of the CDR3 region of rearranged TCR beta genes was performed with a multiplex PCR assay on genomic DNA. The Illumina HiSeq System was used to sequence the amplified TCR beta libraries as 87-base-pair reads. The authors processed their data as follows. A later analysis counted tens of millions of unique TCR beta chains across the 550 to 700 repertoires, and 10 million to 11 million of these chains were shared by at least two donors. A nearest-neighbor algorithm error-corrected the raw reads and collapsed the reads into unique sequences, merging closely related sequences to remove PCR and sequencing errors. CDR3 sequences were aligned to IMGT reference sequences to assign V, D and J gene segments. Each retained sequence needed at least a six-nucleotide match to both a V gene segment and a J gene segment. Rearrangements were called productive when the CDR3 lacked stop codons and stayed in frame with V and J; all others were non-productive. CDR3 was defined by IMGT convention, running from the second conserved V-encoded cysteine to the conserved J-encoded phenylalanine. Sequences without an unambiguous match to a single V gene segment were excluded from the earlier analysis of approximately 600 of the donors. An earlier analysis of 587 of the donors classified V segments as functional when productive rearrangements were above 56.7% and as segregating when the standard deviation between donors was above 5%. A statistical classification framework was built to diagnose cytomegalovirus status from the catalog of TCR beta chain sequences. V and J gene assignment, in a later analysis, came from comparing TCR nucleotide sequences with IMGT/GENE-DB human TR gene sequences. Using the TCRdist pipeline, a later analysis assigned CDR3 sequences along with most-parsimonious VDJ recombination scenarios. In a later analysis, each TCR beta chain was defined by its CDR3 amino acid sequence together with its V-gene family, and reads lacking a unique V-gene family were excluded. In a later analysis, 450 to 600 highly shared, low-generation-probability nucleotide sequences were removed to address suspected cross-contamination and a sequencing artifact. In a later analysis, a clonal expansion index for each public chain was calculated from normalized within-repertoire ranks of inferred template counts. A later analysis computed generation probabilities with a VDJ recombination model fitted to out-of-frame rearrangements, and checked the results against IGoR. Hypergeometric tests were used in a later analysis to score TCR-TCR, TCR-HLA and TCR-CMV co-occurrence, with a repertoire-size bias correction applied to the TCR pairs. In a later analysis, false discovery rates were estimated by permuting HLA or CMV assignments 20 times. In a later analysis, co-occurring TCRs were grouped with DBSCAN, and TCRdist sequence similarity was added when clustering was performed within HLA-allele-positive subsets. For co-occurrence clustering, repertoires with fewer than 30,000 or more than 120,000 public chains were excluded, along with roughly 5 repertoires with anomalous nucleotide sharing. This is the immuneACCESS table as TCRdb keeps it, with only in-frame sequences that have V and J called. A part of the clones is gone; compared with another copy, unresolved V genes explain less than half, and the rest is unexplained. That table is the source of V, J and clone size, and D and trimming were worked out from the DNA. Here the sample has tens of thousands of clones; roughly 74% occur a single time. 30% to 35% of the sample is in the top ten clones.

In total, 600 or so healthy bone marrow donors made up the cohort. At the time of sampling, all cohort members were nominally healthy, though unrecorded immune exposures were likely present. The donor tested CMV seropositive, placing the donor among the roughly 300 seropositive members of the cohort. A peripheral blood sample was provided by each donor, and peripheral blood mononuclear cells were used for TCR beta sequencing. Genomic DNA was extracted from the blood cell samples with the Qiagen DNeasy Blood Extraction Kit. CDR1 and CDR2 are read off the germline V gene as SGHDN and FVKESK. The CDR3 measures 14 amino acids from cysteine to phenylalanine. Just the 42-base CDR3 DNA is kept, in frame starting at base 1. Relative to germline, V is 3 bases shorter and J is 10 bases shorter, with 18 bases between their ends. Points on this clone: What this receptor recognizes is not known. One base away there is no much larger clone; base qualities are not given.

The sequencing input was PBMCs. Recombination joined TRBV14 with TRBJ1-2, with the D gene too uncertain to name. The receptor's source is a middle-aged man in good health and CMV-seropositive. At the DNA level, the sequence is TGTGCCAGCAGCCAGGCCCCCACGTTGTCAATCTACACCTTC. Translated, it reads CASSQAPTLSIYTF.